The 8 T cell receptor beta chains in this list originate from one sample, sequenced in a study of shared clonotypes between healthy human individuals. Assay: immunoSEQ multiplex PCR; the TCRdb copy retains only in-frame clones and omits some. The repertoire holds some 1,100,000 clones, with more than 75% as singletons. The sequencing input was memory CD4+ T cells from PBMCs. Described subset: CD45RA-negative fraction. The receptor set was obtained from a man in his late teens or twenties in good health. Some clones in this sample may be carry-over from other donors' samples.

A single count supports this clone. The J gene is TRBJ2-7, the V gene TRBV28; 9 nucleotides line up with TRBD1. Germline CDR1 and CDR2: MDHEN and SYDVKM. V shed 6 bases and J 3 bases; nucleotides not matched to a gene: 6. The CDR3 extends over 14 amino acids. The CDR3 region is CASSNRGPVYEQYF. Written as DNA, the CDR3 is TGTGCCAGCAGCAACAGGGGGCCCGTCTACGAGCAGTACTTC.

This chain joins TRBV18 and TRBJ2-7; TRBD1 aligns across 7 bases. Per the germline V gene, CDR1 is KGHSH and CDR2 is LQKENI. After removal of 1 base from V and 3 bases from J, the junction contained 9 bases not matched to a gene. This CDR3 region has 16 residues. The CDR3 bases are TGTGCCAGCTCACCACTACGGACAGGCGGAGGCTACGAGCAGTACTTC. Translation gives CASSPLRTGGGYEQYF.

The chain carries TRBV28 and TRBJ2-2; TRBD2 agrees at 8 bases. V lost 6 bases, J lost 1 base, and 7 bases stayed unmatched. CDR1 and CDR2 from the germline V gene are MDHEN and SYDVKM. The CDR3 is 16 residues long. CDR3 amino acids: CASSPPGGRNTGELFF. As DNA, the CDR3 is TGTGCCAGCAGCCCCCCGGGGGGGAGGAACACCGGGGAGCTGTTTTTT.

The chain employs TRBV6-5 and TRBJ2-2; D is perhaps TRBD1 or TRBD2 (5 bases each). Germline CDR1 reads MNHEY; CDR2 reads SVGAGI. This CDR3 has 14 amino acids. Trimming took 6 bases from V and 5 from J, leaving 13 bases between them. The CDR3 region has the DNA TGTGCCAGCAGGTTAGGGACGCTTACCGGGGAGCTGTTTTTT. It codes for CASRLGTLTGELFF.

The chain is built from TRBV5-4 and TRBJ2-5; the match to TRBD1 covers 8 bases. Germline V lookup: CDR1 SGHNT, CDR2 YYREEE (reference sequence). J gave up 5 bases and V 3 bases, and 9 bases lay outside the gene matches. This CDR3 has 15 residues. The CDR3 nucleotides read TGTGCCAGCAGCTCGCAGTCAGGGGGCACGGAGACCCAGTACTTC. Its translation: CASSSQSGGTETQYF. Combining the CDR3 with reference TRBV5-4 and TRBJ2-5 gives the whole variable domain ETGVTQSPTHLIKTRGQQVTLRCSSQSGHNTVSWYQQALGQGPQFIFQYYREEENGRGNFPPRFSGLQFPNYSSELNVNALELDDSALYLCASSSQSGGTETQYFGPGTRLLVL.

This clone showed up just a few times. The V and J genes are TRBV7-2 and TRBJ2-5; a weak D match, TRBD2 (5 bases). CDR3 length: 14 residues. Per germline, CDR1 SGHTA and CDR2 FQGNSA. The ends were cut back, 2 bases at V and 5 bases at J, with 12 bases in the middle. In DNA form, the CDR3 reads TGTGCCAGCAGCTTAAAGTGGAGAGGGGAGACCCAGTACTTC. Its protein is CASSLKWRGETQYF.

The genes are TRBV5-4 and TRBJ2-7, with 7 bases aligning to TRBD1. The CDR3 is 16 residues long. The ends lost 3 bases at V and 4 bases at J; junction bases unmatched: 13. CDR1 and CDR2 (germline): SGHNT, YYREEE (reference sequence). In DNA form, the CDR3 reads TGTGCCAGCAGCTCCGGTGGGGCAGGGGGTCTTTACGAGCAGTACTTC. Its translation: CASSSGGAGGLYEQYF.

The genes are TRBV18 and TRBJ1-4; possible D gene TRBD1, 5 bases. CDR1 and CDR2 (germline): KGHSH, LQKENI. Trimming removed 2 bases from V and 13 bases from J, with 17 bases in between. There are 14 residues in the CDR3. This CDR3 is CASSPEEVRDLLFF. CDR3 coding DNA: TGTGCCAGCTCACCAGAAGAAGTCCGGGACCTACTGTTTTTT.